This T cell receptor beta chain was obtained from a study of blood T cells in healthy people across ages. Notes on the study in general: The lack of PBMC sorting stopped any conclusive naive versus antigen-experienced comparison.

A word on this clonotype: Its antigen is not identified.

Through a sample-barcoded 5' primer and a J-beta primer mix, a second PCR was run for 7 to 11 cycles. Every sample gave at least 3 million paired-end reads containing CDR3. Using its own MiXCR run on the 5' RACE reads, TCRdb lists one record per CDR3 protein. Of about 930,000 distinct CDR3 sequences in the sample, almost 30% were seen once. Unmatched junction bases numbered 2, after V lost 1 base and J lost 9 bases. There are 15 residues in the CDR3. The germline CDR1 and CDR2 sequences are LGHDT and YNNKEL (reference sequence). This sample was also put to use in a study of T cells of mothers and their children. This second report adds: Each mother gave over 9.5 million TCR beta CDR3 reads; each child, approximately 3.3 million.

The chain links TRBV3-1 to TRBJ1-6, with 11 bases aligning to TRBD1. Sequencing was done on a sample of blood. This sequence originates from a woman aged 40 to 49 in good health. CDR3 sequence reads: CASSQVGQGGSPLHF. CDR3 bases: TGTGCCAGCAGCCAAGTGGGACAGGGGGGTTCACCCCTCCACTTT.